These 27 T cell receptor beta chains originate from one sample sequenced in a study of response to subunit inactivated influenza vaccine. TCRdb used MiXCR to reprocess the RT-PCR reads, holding one entry per CDR3 protein. The data contain over 800,000 distinct CDR3 sequences, 21% of them singletons. The source was PBMCs from blood, collected 5 days after vaccination. Source of these receptors: a man between 45 and 60 years old who received an inactivated influenza vaccine.

The sample holds a few counts of this clonotype. The rearrangement links TRBV14 to TRBJ2-1; 10 bases map to TRBD2. Germline-derived CDR1 and CDR2 are SGHDN and FVKESK. V trimming: 4 bases; J trimming: 4 bases; junction bases outside the gene matches: 7. This CDR3 is built from 16 residues. CDR3 sequence: CASSRLTSGAYNEQFF. The CDR3 DNA reads TGTGCCAGCAGCCGCTTAACTAGCGGGGCTTACAATGAGCAGTTCTTC. Together with reference TRBV14 and TRBJ2-1, the CDR3 gives the full variable domain: EAGVTQFPSHSVIEKGQTVTLRCDPISGHDNLYWYRRVMGKEIKFLLHFVKESKQDESGMPNNRFLAERTGGTYSTLKVQPAELEDSGVYFCASSRLTSGAYNEQFFGPGTRLTVL.

The chain employs TRBV29-1 and TRBJ1-1; D remains ambiguous. CDR1 SQVTM and CDR2 ANQGSEA come from the germline V gene. Between the trimmed V and J ends, which lost 5 bases and 6 bases, there was a span of 19 bases. This CDR3 spans 14 amino acids. CDR3 DNA: TGCAGCGTTCACCCAGTCCGGGTGGACGCTGAAGCTTTCTTT. Translating gives CSVHPVRVDAEAFF.

The rearrangement links TRBV15 to TRBJ2-5, with 11 bases aligning to TRBD2. J was trimmed by 7 bases and V by 6 bases; bases with no gene match: 19. The length of the CDR3 is 18 residues. The V gene's germline CDR1 is LNHNV and CDR2 YYDKDF (reference sequence). The CDR3: CATSTTPSGLAGGGTQYF. Written as DNA, the CDR3 is TGTGCCACCAGTACCACCCCGTCGGGGCTAGCGGGGGGTGGGACCCAGTACTTC.

The chain carries TRBV12-3 or TRBV12-4 and TRBJ1-5; no definite D call. Trimming cost V 3 bases and J 4 bases, with 7 bases left between them. The length of the CDR3 is 13 residues. The CDR3 sequence: CASSFRRNQPQHF. The CDR3 bases are TGTGCCAGCAGTTTTCGGCGAAATCAGCCCCAGCATTTT.

This clonotype was found many times. The chain has TRBV20-1 and TRBJ2-3; 13 bases agree with TRBD2. Germline V CDR1 and CDR2: DFQATT, SNEGSKA (reference sequence). V was clipped by 8 bases and J by 2 bases; unmatched bases: 16. This CDR3 is 18 amino acids long. The CDR3 protein is CSTEGLAGMGIFTDTQYF. Here the CDR3 DNA reads TGCAGTACGGAGGGACTAGCGGGGATGGGGATTTTCACAGATACGCAGTATTTT.

This clonotype was detected only a few times. The chain uses TRBV7-2 and TRBJ1-1; 9 nucleotides match TRBD1. Germline CDR1 and CDR2: SGHTA and FQGNSA. V shed 4 bases, J shed 1 base, and the junction held 4 bases outside the gene matches. The CDR3 runs 15 residues. The CDR3 protein is CASSWGQGGNTEAFF. CDR3 DNA sequence: TGTGCCAGCAGCTGGGGACAGGGAGGGAACACTGAAGCTTTCTTT.

V gene TRBV5-1 combines with J gene TRBJ2-7; no clear D gene. CDR3 length equals 15 residues. Germline V gene lookup returns CDR1 SGHRS and CDR2 YFSETQ. Trimming removed 0 bases at V and 1 base at J, with 11 bases between. CDR3 sequence (DNA): TGCGCCAGCAGCTTGGGCGGAAAGCTATCCTACGAGCAGTACTTC. Translating gives CASSLGGKLSYEQYF.

This clonotype was recorded many times. The chain links TRBV5-1 to TRBJ1-5; D may be TRBD1 (6 bases). V lost 1 base, J lost 3 bases, and 11 bases lay in between. The germline gives CDR1 SGHRS, CDR2 YFSETQ. There are 15 residues in the CDR3. The CDR3 region is CASSLTGADNQPQHF. The CDR3 nucleotides are TGCGCCAGCAGCTTGACGGGGGCAGACAATCAGCCCCAGCATTTT.

The chain carries TRBV5-6 and TRBJ2-2; no clear D. The germline gives CDR1 SGHDT, CDR2 YYEEEE. With 4 bases removed from V and 3 bases from J, the gap between germline ends came to 22 bases. This CDR3 region has 18 residues. CDR3 nucleotides: TGTGCCAGCAGCACGAGACCCCCGGACCACCTATACACCGGGGAGCTGTTTTTT. It encodes CASSTRPPDHLYTGELFF.

This sequence joins TRBV3-1 and TRBJ2-4, with TRBD1 matching over 9 bases. Germline CDR1 and CDR2: LGHDT and YNNKEL (reference sequence). This CDR3 has 14 residues. V gave up 0 bases and J gave up 15 bases; unmatched junction bases: 9. CDR3 DNA sequence: TGTGCCAGCAGCCAAGAGGGCCGGGACAGGGCCCCGTACTTC. This sequence encodes CASSQEGRDRAPYF. The variable domain in full, completed from reference TRBV3-1 and TRBJ2-4, reads DTAVSQTPKYLVTQMGNDKSIKCEQNLGHDTMYWYKQDSKKFLKIMFSYNNKELIINETVPNRFSPKSPDKAHLNLHINSLELGDSAVYFCASSQEGRDRAPYFGAGTRLSVL.

The sample holds many counts of this clonotype. The chain couples TRBV10-3 to TRBJ2-1; no definite D call. Germline lookup yields CDR1 ENHRY and CDR2 SYGVKD. Trimming took 5 bases from V and 6 from J, leaving 8 bases between them. There are 12 residues in the CDR3. CDR3 region: CAISKGINEQFF. CDR3 nucleotide sequence: TGTGCCATCAGTAAAGGGATCAATGAGCAGTTCTTC.

This clonotype was seen only a few times. The chain links TRBV10-3 to TRBJ1-5, with 8 bases identical to TRBD1. Trimming at V came to 5 bases and at J to 7 bases, leaving 13 bases not matched to a gene. There are 16 residues in the CDR3. Germline V gene lookup returns CDR1 ENHRY and CDR2 SYGVKD. CDR3 bases: TGTGCCATCAGTAGATCAGGGGGCGATTCCGGGCAGCCCCAGCATTTT. It translates to CAISRSGGDSGQPQHF.

As regards this clonotype: One junction end disagrees with the germline gene, perhaps due to a read error. The J gene is TRBJ1-1, the V gene TRBV12-3 or TRBV12-4; D perhaps matches TRBD1 (5 bases). The CDR3 extends over 18 amino acids. As DNA, the CDR3 is TGTGCCCGCAGTTTACGACGGACATTGAACCGCCCGCCCACTGAAGCTTTCTTT. Its protein is CARSLRRTLNRPPTEAFF.

This clonotype appeared a few times. The V gene is TRBV12-3 or TRBV12-4, the J gene TRBJ1-5; 7 bases line up with TRBD1. The V segment lost 8 bases and the J segment 5 bases; nucleotides outside the gene matches: 12. CDR3 length: 15 residues. The CDR3: CASRRTGSGHQPQHF. CDR3 nucleotides: TGTGCCAGCCGAAGGACAGGTAGCGGGCATCAGCCCCAGCATTTT.

This clonotype occurred a few times. The CDR3 spells CASSHGLTTDTQYF. DNA for the CDR3: TGTGCCAGCAGCCACGGACTTACCACAGATACGCAGTATTTT. The rearrangement uses TRBV3-1 and TRBJ2-3; weak D call: TRBD2 (5 bases). V lost 3 bases to trimming and J lost 2 bases, with 9 bases between them. The CDR3 is 14 amino acids. Germline-derived CDR1 and CDR2 are LGHDT and YNNKEL (reference sequence).

This clonotype turned up a few times. This chain connects TRBV20-1 to TRBJ2-7; 13 bases line up with TRBD2. Per the germline V gene, CDR1 is DFQATT and CDR2 is SNEGSKA (reference sequence). V lost 3 bases to trimming and J lost 1 base; unmatched junction nucleotides: 6. CDR3 length: 16 residues. DNA for the CDR3: TGCAGTGCTAGGACGGGGACTAGCGGGATATCCTACGAGCAGTACTTC. Translated, it gives CSARTGTSGISYEQYF.

The CDR3 nucleotides read TGTGCCAGCAGTTTGAACCCGAGTGAAAAACTGTTTTTT. Translated, it gives CASSLNPSEKLFF. The V and J genes are TRBV12-3 or TRBV12-4 and TRBJ1-4; D unresolved. Between the trimmed V and J ends, which lost 3 bases and 7 bases, there was a span of 9 bases. This CDR3 has 13 residues.

CDR3: CASSQGPSSAYNEQFF. The CDR3 DNA follows: TGCGCCAGCAGCCAGGGGCCGAGCTCGGCCTACAATGAGCAGTTCTTC. The chain couples TRBV4-3 to TRBJ2-1; D might be TRBD1 (5 bases). Trimming took off 3 bases at V and 2 bases at J, with 14 bases between the two ends. This CDR3 is 16 amino acids long. CDR1 is LGHNA, CDR2 YSLEER, per germline.

The rearrangement joins TRBV20-1 to TRBJ2-1; D possibly matches TRBD1 or TRBD2 (6 bases each). Germline CDR1 DFQATT, CDR2 SNEGSKA (reference sequence). CDR3 length: 15 residues. V lost 8 bases to trimming and J lost 7 bases, with 24 bases between them. CDR3 nucleotide sequence: TGCAGTCAACCTAGGGGGACCTTTGCGGGAAATGAGCAGTTCTTC. It translates to CSQPRGTFAGNEQFF.

This clonotype has only a few counts. This rearrangement joins TRBV20-1 to TRBJ2-1, with 15 bases aligning to TRBD2. With 2 bases clipped from V and 3 bases from J, the junction kept 5 bases outside the gene matches. CDR1 DFQATT and CDR2 SNEGSKA come from the germline V gene (reference sequence). The CDR3 has 17 residues. The CDR3 region is CSARLGLAGGHYNEQFF. The CDR3 DNA reads as TGCAGTGCTAGATTGGGACTAGCGGGAGGCCACTACAATGAGCAGTTCTTC.

This rearrangement joins TRBV7-9 to TRBJ2-3, with 10 positions matching TRBD1. The germline V gene has CDR1 SEHNR and CDR2 FQNEAQ (reference sequence). V was pared by 4 bases and J by 5 bases, with 9 bases of the junction left unmatched. The CDR3 sequence is 16 residues long. The CDR3 loop reads CASSSPTGTGVDTQYF. The CDR3 nucleotides are TGTGCCAGCAGCTCCCCCACCGGGACAGGGGTAGATACGCAGTATTTT.

V and J are TRBV5-1 and TRBJ2-2; the D gene is possibly TRBD2 (5 bases). This CDR3 spans 16 amino acids. Per germline, CDR1 SGHRS and CDR2 YFSETQ. Between the trimmed V and J ends, which lost 4 bases and 1 base, there was a span of 14 bases. As DNA, the CDR3 is TGCGCCAGCAGCACCCGAGGGTCAGGGAACACCGGGGAGCTGTTTTTT. Amino acids: CASSTRGSGNTGELFF.

The gene calls are TRBV20-1 and TRBJ2-7; the match to TRBD2 covers 11 bases. Germline V gene lookup returns CDR1 DFQATT and CDR2 SNEGSKA (reference sequence). The CDR3 is made up of 15 amino acids. The V and J ends lost 5 bases and 2 bases, in that order; junction bases with no gene match: 8. CDR3 region: CSADHGTSGTYEQYF. The CDR3 DNA reads as TGCAGTGCTGACCATGGGACTAGCGGAACCTACGAGCAGTACTTC.

This clonotype has at least ten counts. The chain employs TRBV20-1 and TRBJ2-2; TRBD1 agrees at 8 bases. Germline-derived CDR1 and CDR2 are DFQATT and SNEGSKA (reference sequence). The CDR3 runs to 17 residues. V was pared by 3 bases and J by 6 bases, with 15 bases of the junction left unmatched. The CDR3 region has the DNA TGCAGTGCTAGCGGGAACCGGGCAGGGGGCTTCCCCGGGGAGCTGTTTTTT. It is translated as CSASGNRAGGFPGELFF.

V gene TRBV12-3 or TRBV12-4 combines with J gene TRBJ2-7, with 10 bases lining up with TRBD2. The ends lost 6 bases at V and 4 bases at J; junction bases unmatched: 6. This CDR3 region has 14 residues. As DNA, the CDR3 is TGTGCCAGCAGGGATAGCGGGGGGAGGTACGAGCAGTACTTC. This gives the protein CASRDSGGRYEQYF.

This clonotype has at least ten counts. This chain joins TRBV6-1 and TRBJ2-7; TRBD1 matches at 7 bases. This CDR3 region has 15 residues. Germline-derived CDR1 and CDR2 are MNHNS and SASEGT. With V trimmed by 7 bases and J by 2 bases, 11 bases remained unmatched. CDR3: CASNPRQGGAYEQYF. CDR3 sequence (DNA): TGTGCCAGCAACCCCCGACAGGGTGGAGCCTACGAGCAGTACTTC.

Many counts were recorded for this clonotype. The chain has TRBV7-9 and TRBJ2-5; no reliable D call. Trimming left V 4 bases short and J 11 bases short, with 17 bases between. This CDR3 is built from 13 residues. Germline V gene lookup returns CDR1 SEHNR and CDR2 FQNEAQ (reference sequence). The CDR3 DNA reads TGTGCCAGCAGCTCCTCCCGGACCCTAAATCAGTACTTC. Translation: CASSSSRTLNQYF.